The 17 T cell receptor beta chains below were found in one sample sequenced in a study of blood T cell repertoires in COVID-19. Assay: immunoSEQ multiplex PCR; the TCRdb copy retains only in-frame clones and omits some. There are some 220,000 clones in the sample; more than 75% occur only once, and 2.9% lies in the top ten. Material for sequencing was peripheral blood. Receptors originate from a man aged 50 or older who had recovered from COVID-19.

V gene TRBV28 combines with J gene TRBJ1-1; D is uncertain. The V gene's germline CDR1 is MDHEN and CDR2 SYDVKM. The CDR3 runs 13 residues. V shed 3 bases and J shed 5 bases, with 10 bases lying between them. For the CDR3, the DNA is TGTGCCAGCAGTTTCCCCGGCGGAACTGAAGCTTTCTTT. It encodes CASSFPGGTEAFF. Looking up the rest from reference TRBV28 and TRBJ1-1 gives the full variable domain: DVKVTQSSRYLVKRTGEKVFLECVQDMDHENMFWYRQDPGLGLRLIYFSYDVKMKEKGDIPEGYSVSREKKERFSLILESASTNQTSMYLCASSFPGGTEAFFGQGTRLTVV.

The chain employs TRBV7-2 and TRBJ2-2; TRBD1 agrees at 7 bases. This CDR3 spans 15 amino acids. The J segment lost 2 bases and the V segment lost 4 bases, leaving 4 bases of the junction unmatched. The germline CDR1 and CDR2 sequences are SGHTA and FQGNSA. CDR3 DNA sequence: TGTGCCAGCAGCTCCTACAGGGGCAACACCGGGGAGCTGTTTTTT. Protein product: CASSSYRGNTGELFF.

The genes are TRBV5-1 and TRBJ2-3; TRBD2 matches at 14 bases. V lost 4 bases, J lost 3 bases, and 4 bases stayed unmatched. Germline CDR1 is SGHRS and CDR2 is YFSETQ. CDR3 length: 16 amino acids. CDR3 loop: CASSKGLAGGTDTQYF. The CDR3 bases are TGCGCCAGCAGCAAAGGACTAGCGGGAGGAACAGATACGCAGTATTTT.

This chain joins TRBV3-1 (or the pseudogene TRBV3-2) and TRBJ2-2; D not resolved. Germline V lookup: CDR1 LGHDT, CDR2 YNNKEL (reference sequence). V lost 0 bases, J lost 0 bases, and 8 bases lay in between. The CDR3 covers 16 residues. The CDR3 loop reads CASSQERKSNTGELFF. The CDR3, as DNA: TGTGCCAGCAGCCAAGAGCGGAAATCGAACACCGGGGAGCTGTTTTTT.

The genes are TRBV6-5 and TRBJ1-3, with a possible D match to TRBD1 (5 bases). CDR3 length: 16 amino acids. Trimming removed 0 bases at V and 0 bases at J, with 9 bases between. From germline, CDR1 is MNHEY and CDR2 SVGAGI. Here the CDR3 DNA reads TGTGCCAGCAGTTACTCCGGGGGATCCTCTGGAAACACCATATATTTT. Amino acid sequence: CASSYSGGSSGNTIYF.

The J gene is TRBJ1-2, the V gene TRBV28, with a possible D match to TRBD1 (5 bases). V gave up 6 bases and J gave up 5 bases, with 19 bases separating them. This CDR3 has 15 amino acids. CDR1 and CDR2 from the germline V gene are MDHEN and SYDVKM. In nucleotides, the CDR3 is TGTGCCAGCAGACGCCGAGACAGCCCCCTATATGGCTACACCTTC. Translated, it gives CASRRRDSPLYGYTF.

The J gene is TRBJ2-7, the V gene TRBV29-1; D is possibly TRBD2 (7 bases). The CDR3 covers 15 residues. V lost 2 bases and J lost 5, with 19 bases in between. The V gene's germline CDR1 is SQVTM and CDR2 ANQGSEA. The CDR3 DNA reads TGCAGCGTTGAAAGGGGGGGATTGGTAGGGAACGAGCAGTACTTC. Residues: CSVERGGLVGNEQYF.

V usage is TRBV7-2 and J usage is TRBJ2-5; 9 nucleotides agree with TRBD2. CDR1 and CDR2 (germline): SGHTA, FQGNSA. This CDR3 has 15 amino acids. Trimming cost V 5 bases and J 4 bases; bases outside gene matches: 8. CDR3 sequence reads: CASSPRQTSGETQYF. Written as DNA, the CDR3 is TGTGCCAGCAGCCCCAGGCAGACTAGCGGAGAGACCCAGTACTTC. The complete variable domain, with remaining parts taken from reference TRBV7-2 and TRBJ2-5, reads GAGVSQSPSNKVTEKGKDVELRCDPISGHTALYWYRQSLGQGLEFLIYFQGNSAPDKSGLPSDRFSAERTGGSVSTLTIQRTQQEDSAVYLCASSPRQTSGETQYFGPGTRLLVL.

CDR3: CASRPGQGTETQYF. In DNA, the CDR3 is TGTGCCAGCAGGCCGGGACAGGGTACGGAGACCCAGTACTTC. The chain joins TRBV7-8 to TRBJ2-5; 9 positions match TRBD1. The CDR3 is 14 residues long. CDR1 SGHVS and CDR2 FQNEAQ come from the germline V gene. V shed 6 bases and J 5 bases; nucleotides not matched to a gene: 7. The whole variable domain, remainder taken from reference TRBV7-8 and TRBJ2-5, is GAGVSQSPRYKVAKRGQDVALRCDPISGHVSLFWYQQALGQGPEFLTYFQNEAQLDKSGLPSDRFFAERPEGSVSTLKIQRTQQEDSAVYLCASRPGQGTETQYFGPGTRLLVL.

V is TRBV28 and J is TRBJ1-4, with TRBD1 identical over 8 bases. Germline loops: CDR1 MDHEN, CDR2 SYDVKM. Unmatched junction bases numbered 10, after V lost 7 bases and J lost 6 bases. The CDR3 has 15 amino acids. Here the CDR3 DNA reads TGTGCCAGCATCAAAGCTGGGACAGGTGATGAAAAACTGTTTTTT. Protein: CASIKAGTGDEKLFF.

The V and J genes are TRBV29-1 and TRBJ1-5; 7 bases match TRBD1. The CDR3 loop spans 14 amino acids. Germline CDR1 is SQVTM and CDR2 is ANQGSEA. V trimming: 4 bases; J trimming: 5 bases; junction bases outside the gene matches: 8. CDR3 DNA: TGCAGCGTTGCGTTGCAGGGGGGCGATCAGCCCCAGCATTTT. This sequence encodes CSVALQGGDQPQHF.

CDR3 coding DNA: TGTGCCAGCTCACCGACTTTGGCTAGCGCTAACACAGATACGCAGTATTTT. Its protein product is CASSPTLASANTDTQYF. The chain carries TRBV18 and TRBJ2-3; maybe TRBD2 (6 bases). V was cut by 3 bases and J by 2 bases, with 18 bases left in between. CDR3 length: 17 amino acids. The V gene's germline CDR1 is KGHSH and CDR2 LQKENI.

The chain links TRBV6-5 to TRBJ2-5, with 8 bases fitting TRBD1. The CDR3 extends over 16 amino acids. Trimming at V came to 4 bases and at J to 5 bases, leaving 12 bases not matched to a gene. Germline V gene sequence: CDR1 MNHEY, CDR2 SVGAGI. CDR3 coding DNA: TGTGCCAGCAGTTTGACAGTCCCAGGGGGCCAGGAGACCCAGTACTTC. This sequence encodes CASSLTVPGGQETQYF.

V usage is TRBV7-2 and J usage is TRBJ1-3; 7 bases fit TRBD1. V shed 0 bases, J shed 3 bases, and the junction held 5 bases outside the gene matches. The V gene's germline CDR1 is SGHTA and CDR2 FQGNSA. This CDR3 is built from 16 residues. The CDR3 DNA reads TGTGCCAGCAGCTTAGCCCGTCCAGGGGGTGGAAACACCATATATTTT. It is translated as CASSLARPGGGNTIYF.

The genes are TRBV4-2 and TRBJ2-7; TRBD2 aligns across 9 bases. CDR1 is LGHNA and CDR2 is YNFKEQ in the germline V gene. The V segment lost 1 base and the J segment 0 bases; nucleotides outside the gene matches: 7. This CDR3 comprises 17 residues. DNA of the CDR3: TGTGCCAGCAGCCAAGCTGGCGGGAGGGCCTTCTCCTACGAGCAGTACTTC. Translated: CASSQAGGRAFSYEQYF.

This clone came up once. The rearrangement joins TRBV28 to TRBJ2-3, with unresolved D. From germline, CDR1 is MDHEN and CDR2 SYDVKM. V was shortened by 2 bases and J by 1 base, with 10 bases between the two germline ends. The CDR3 runs 15 residues. CDR3 nucleotides: TGTGCCAGCAGTTTACGAGGCGGCGGCACAGATACGCAGTATTTT. This translates into CASSLRGGGTDTQYF. Drawing the rest from reference TRBV28 and TRBJ2-3, the complete variable domain is DVKVTQSSRYLVKRTGEKVFLECVQDMDHENMFWYRQDPGLGLRLIYFSYDVKMKEKGDIPEGYSVSREKKERFSLILESASTNQTSMYLCASSLRGGGTDTQYFGPGTRLTVL.

The chain couples TRBV2 to TRBJ1-6; D is possibly TRBD1 (5 bases). CDR3 length: 14 amino acids. The V end lost 9 bases, the J end lost 7 bases, and 16 bases lay between the germline ends. CDR1 SNHLY and CDR2 FYNNEI come from the germline V gene. Here the CDR3 reads CARRTDSVNSPLHF. The CDR3 DNA is TGTGCCAGACGAACCGACAGTGTAAATTCACCCCTCCACTTT.